This TCR beta chain was identified during a study of blood T cell repertoires in COVID-19. On the study more broadly: Collection of acute and convalescent COVID-19 samples took place in the United States, Italy and Spain. The cDNA or gDNA used as material had been derived from T cells, B-cell-depleted T cells, or PBMCs.

This clone was observed a handful of times. TCRdb's copy holds only in-frame clones and misses some; the assay was immunoSEQ multiplex PCR. Here the sample spans 240,000 or so clones, 82% being singletons. The CDR3 is 16 amino acids. V lost 1 base, J lost 3 bases, and 10 bases stayed unmatched. Germline loops: CDR1 SGHDT, CDR2 YYEEEE. J is TRBJ2-7 and V is TRBV5-6; 7 bases are a match to TRBD1. Sequenced: peripheral blood. The origin of this receptor is a woman older than 75 with acute or convalescent COVID-19. For the CDR3, the DNA is TGTGCCAGCAGCTTGTGGTTTGGGGACAGAGTCTACGAGCAGTACTTC. Translated: CASSLWFGDRVYEQYF.